This T cell receptor beta chain was obtained from a study of OX40 agonist ivuxolimab in advanced cancers. Broader study findings: Expanded clones were, on average, more numerous in CD8+ T cells than in CD4+.

Only in-frame clones appear in the TCRdb table, and some are missing; sequencing was by immunoSEQ multiplex PCR. The repertoire holds some 97,000 clones, with 90% as singletons. This CDR3 is built from 18 residues. Looked up from germline, CDR1 is MDHEN and CDR2 is SYDVKM. The V end was cut by 6 bases, the J end by 7 bases, with 30 bases between. Concerning this clone: Its cognate antigen is unknown.

The rearrangement joins TRBV28 to TRBJ1-2; tentatively, D is TRBD1 (6 bases). This sample comprised CD4+ or CD8+ T cells sorted from blood, obtained in a trial of the OX40 agonist ivuxolimab. The origin of this receptor is an adult with an advanced solid tumor such as melanoma, head and neck, liver or kidney cancer. The DNA for the CDR3 is TGTGCCAGCAGCACTCCGAGACGGGGGGGCTTGGGAAGGAGTGGCTACACCTTC. Its protein product is CASSTPRRGGLGRSGYTF.